These T cell receptor beta chains were read from a single sample in a study of blood T cell repertoires in COVID-19. Method: immunoSEQ multiplex PCR; TCRdb's copy keeps in-frame clones and lacks some. The sample yields around 130,000 clones, 80% to 90% seen once. Sequencing was done on a sample of peripheral blood. These receptors came from a man aged 50-60 years with active or convalescent COVID-19. The CDR3 runs from the conserved cysteine through the conserved F or W. The order of the fields is J gene, V gene, CDR3 protein.

TRBJ2-3	TRBV11-2	CASSHPFRGGLDTQYF
TRBJ2-4	TRBV19	CASNGKSMGQKNIQYF
TRBJ2-7	TRBV6-5	CASSRGTSASYEQYF
TRBJ1-5	TRBV19	CATSLRDQPQHF
TRBJ2-3	TRBV5-1	CASSSPGQGYADTQYF
TRBJ1-1	TRBV5-1	CASSLDAANTEAFF
TRBJ2-3	TRBV6-5	CASSQLGGQDTQYF
TRBJ2-1	TRBV4-3	CASSQDNVRGESYNEQFF
TRBJ2-7	TRBV7-9	CASSLRVNTYEQYF
TRBJ2-1	TRBV7-2	CASSFQAGGPPYNEQFF
TRBJ2-5	TRBV3-1/TRBV3-2	CASSLRGGETQYF
TRBJ1-2	TRBV28	CASSGDRLHGYTF